These T cell receptor beta chains were read from a single sample in a study of long-term antiretroviral therapy in people with HIV. TCRdb keeps only in-frame clones here, not all; method: immunoSEQ multiplex PCR. Of around 23,000 clones listed, around 81% are singletons. This specimen was unsorted PBMCs, taken at the start of antiretroviral therapy, before treatment. The receptor set was obtained from a woman between 18 and 29 years old with HIV. CDR3s include the opening cysteine and the closing phenylalanine or tryptophan. The D gene is left open where the match is weak. Size tells how often a clone was seen (once, few, many) or the class of an expanded clone, and some rows leave it out.

>TRBJ2-7|-|TRBV7-9|large
TGTGCCAGCAGCTTAGAAAATTCTCCAGGGCCCTACGAGCAGTACTTC
CASSLENSPGPYEQYF
>TRBJ1-4|-|TRBV6-1|-
TGTGCCAGCAGTGAATTGGGGACCATTAATGAAAAACTGTTTTTT
CASSELGTINEKLFF
>TRBJ1-1|-|TRBV6-6|-
TGTGCCAGCAGTTACCCGGCTTTCTTT
CASSYPAFF
>TRBJ2-2|TRBD2|TRBV6-5|-
TGTGCCAGCAGTTACTCTAGCGGGAGTACCGGGGAGCTGTTTTTT
CASSYSSGSTGELFF
>TRBJ1-5|-|TRBV27|-
TGTGCCAGCAGTTTAGCCCCCTTGGAGCCCCAGCATTTT
CASSLAPLEPQHF
>TRBJ2-1|-|TRBV5-6|-
TGTGCCAGCAGCTTGGGGGACTACAATGAGCAGTTCTTC
CASSLGDYNEQFF
>TRBJ1-1|-|TRBV4-2|-
TGTGCCAGCAGCCTGGGCGGGATGAACACTGAAGCTTTCTTT
CASSLGGMNTEAFF
>TRBJ1-2|-|TRBV27|-
TGTGCCAGCAGTTTATCGGGAGCTGGCTACACCTTC
CASSLSGAGYTF
>TRBJ1-1|-|TRBV30|-
TGTGCCTGGAATTGGGGGGAAGGTGAAGCTTTCTTT
CAWNWGEGEAFF
>TRBJ2-7|TRBD2|TRBV5-1|-
TGCGCCAGCAGCTTGGGTACGGGACTAGCGGGAGTCTACGAGCAGTACTTC
CASSLGTGLAGVYEQYF
>TRBJ1-1|-|TRBV6-1|-
TGTGCAACTACTGAGGGCGCTTACACTGAAGCTTTCTTT
CATTEGAYTEAFF
>TRBJ2-5|-|TRBV28|medium-sized
TGTGCCAGCAGTTCCCCCCGAGGGACGCTGACCCAGTACTTC
CASSSPRGTLTQYF
>TRBJ1-2|-|TRBV5-6|-
TGTGCCAGCAGCGTGGGCTATGGCTACACCTTC
CASSVGYGYTF
>TRBJ2-2|-|TRBV2|-
TGTGCCAGCAGTGAAGCGGGGGGTAGCCCCGGGGAGCTGTTTTTT
CASSEAGGSPGELFF
>TRBJ2-7|TRBD2|TRBV7-9|-
TGTGCCAGCAGCTTAGCCCCCCCCAGCGGGGGGAATTACGAGCAGTACTTC
CASSLAPPSGGNYEQYF
>TRBJ1-2|-|TRBV15|-
TGTGCCACCAGCAGAGAAACCGGAGGGATCGGGAACTATGGCTACACCTTC
CATSRETGGIGNYGYTF
>TRBJ2-7|TRBD2|TRBV5-4|-
TGTGCCAGCAGCGTTGGGGCTAGCGGGGGGCTAGGGGTATACGAGCAGTACTTC
CASSVGASGGLGVYEQYF
>TRBJ1-5|TRBD1|TRBV5-5|-
TGTGCCAGCAGCTCAACCCTGACAGGGACCCATCAGCCCCAGCATTTT
CASSSTLTGTHQPQHF
>TRBJ2-7|-|TRBV5-1|-
TGCGCCAGCTCCTCCGGGACCAGCTCCTACGAGCAGTACTTC
CASSSGTSSYEQYF
>TRBJ2-3|-|TRBV28|-
TGTGCCAGCACCACCCCGAGTTATACGCAGTATTTT
CASTTPSYTQYF
>TRBJ2-2|-|TRBV7-2|-
TGTGCCAGCAGCCGGGACGGGGTGAACACCGGGGAGCTGTTTTTT
CASSRDGVNTGELFF
>TRBJ2-7|TRBD2|TRBV7-6|-
TGTGCCAGCAGTCCTGGCGGGGGGATAACCTACGAGCAGTACTTC
CASSPGGGITYEQYF
>TRBJ2-2|-|TRBV6-1|-
TGTGCCAGCAGTGAGATGGTCGACGGCACCGGGGAGCTGTTTTTT
CASSEMVDGTGELFF
>TRBJ2-7|-|TRBV6-6|-
TGTGCCAGCAGTTACAAGTGGGAATGGTACGAGCAGTACTTC
CASSYKWEWYEQYF
>TRBJ1-2|-|TRBV10-3|-
TGTGCCATCAGTGAGTCGGGGGCCACGGAGGATGGCTACACCTTC
CAISESGATEDGYTF
>TRBJ2-4|-|TRBV7-9|-
TGTGCCAGCAGCCCGACTGTAGGAGGGGGCGTCAAAAACATTCAGTACTTC
CASSPTVGGGVKNIQYF
>TRBJ2-7|TRBD1|TRBV7-9|-
TGTGCCAGCAGCTCCCGGGACAGCTACGAGCAGTACTTC
CASSSRDSYEQYF
>TRBJ1-2|-|TRBV5-5|few
TGTGCCAGCAGTCCCACCGGGGTAACCTTCGGCTATGGCTACACCTTC
CASSPTGVTFGYGYTF
>TRBJ1-1|-|TRBV21-1|once
TGTGCCAGCAGCACAACTCGGTTGAACACTGAAGCTTTCTTT
CASSTTRLNTEAFF
>TRBJ1-5|TRBD1|TRBV5-8|-
TGTGCCAGCAGCGAACGACAGGGTAACCAGCCCCAGCATTTT
CASSERQGNQPQHF
>TRBJ2-5|-|TRBV19|-
TGTGCCAGTAAGGTCGTCCCCGGAGAGACCCAGTACTTC
CASKVVPGETQYF
>TRBJ2-7|-|TRBV23-1|-
TGCGCCAGCACTGCAACCGGGTCAACCTACGAGCAGTACTTC
CASTATGSTYEQYF
>TRBJ2-1|-|TRBV11-1|-
TGTGCCAGCAGCTTAGCCCCGACCGGGTTGGGAAATGAGCAGTTCTTC
CASSLAPTGLGNEQFF
>TRBJ2-7|-|TRBV5-4|-
TGTGCCAGCAGCCGACAGGACCTCTACGAGCAGTACTTC
CASSRQDLYEQYF
>TRBJ1-6|-|TRBV6-1|-
TGTGCCAGCAGTGGCCGGGAATTTGTTACAGGGCTAAATTCACCCCTCCACTTT
CASSGREFVTGLNSPLHF
>TRBJ2-3|-|TRBV5-1|-
TGCGCCAGCAGTCCAGGGATACGCACAGATACGCAGTATTTT
CASSPGIRTDTQYF
>TRBJ1-2|TRBD1|TRBV19|few
TGTGCCAGTAGTTCCAGGACAGGGTCTAACTATGGCTACACCTTC
CASSSRTGSNYGYTF
>TRBJ1-1|TRBD1|TRBV7-2|-
TGTGCCAGCAGCCCCAAGGTTGACAGGGGGCGAACTGAAGCTTTCTTT
CASSPKVDRGRTEAFF
>TRBJ1-1|-|TRBV7-9|-
TGTGCCAGCAGCTTGGTGGGGGCGTTGAACACTGAAGCTTTCTTT
CASSLVGALNTEAFF
>TRBJ2-1|-|TRBV7-9|-
TGTGCCAGCAGCTTAGGGGATAGAAACCCCAATGAGCAGTTCTTC
CASSLGDRNPNEQFF
>TRBJ1-2|-|TRBV28|-
TGTGCCAGCAGTCCCGCCCCTAACTATGGCTACACCTTC
CASSPAPNYGYTF